This T cell receptor beta chain originates from a study of blood T cells in healthy people across ages. A sample-barcoded 5' primer and a J-beta primer mix were used in a second PCR of about 7 to 12 cycles. TCRdb analysed the 5' RACE reads with MiXCR anew, one entry per CDR3 protein. Found here are about 670,000 distinct CDR3 sequences, roughly half of them singletons; the top ten hold 13%. This clonotype was observed a few times. This may be a read error: a much more frequent sequence differs by one nucleotide. The source material was blood. This receptor was identified in a woman older than 75 in good health.

The CDR3 DNA follows: TGTGCCAGCAGTACCGGGACAGGGGGCTTAAGTGAGCAGTACTTC. Translated, it gives CASSTGTGGLSEQYF. This chain links TRBV28 with TRBJ2-5; 12 nucleotides agree with TRBD1. This CDR3 comprises 15 residues. Germline-derived CDR1 and CDR2 are MDHEN and SYDVKM. V lost 5 bases, J lost 11 bases, and 12 bases stayed unmatched. The full variable domain, with the rest looked up from reference TRBV28 and TRBJ2-5, is DVKVTQSSRYLVKRTGEKVFLECVQDMDHENMFWYRQDPGLGLRLIYFSYDVKMKEKGDIPEGYSVSREKKERFSLILESASTNQTSMYLCASSTGTGGLSEQYFGPGTRLLVL.